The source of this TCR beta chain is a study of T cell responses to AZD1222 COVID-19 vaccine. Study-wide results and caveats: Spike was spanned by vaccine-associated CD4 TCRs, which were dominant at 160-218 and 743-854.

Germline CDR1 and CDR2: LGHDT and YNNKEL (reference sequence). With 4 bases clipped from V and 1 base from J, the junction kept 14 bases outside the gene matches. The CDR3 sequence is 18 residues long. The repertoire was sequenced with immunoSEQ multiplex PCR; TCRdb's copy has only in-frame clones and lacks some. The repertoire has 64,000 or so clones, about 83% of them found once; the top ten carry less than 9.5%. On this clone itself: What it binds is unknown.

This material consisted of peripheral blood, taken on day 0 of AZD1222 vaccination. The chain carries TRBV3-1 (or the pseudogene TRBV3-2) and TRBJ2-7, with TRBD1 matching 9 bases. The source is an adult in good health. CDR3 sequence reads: CASSPSLQGAQGSYEQYF. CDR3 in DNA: TGTGCCAGCAGCCCAAGCCTACAGGGGGCGCAGGGATCCTACGAGCAGTACTTC.